The 30 T cell receptor beta chains below all came from one sample that was sequenced in a study of Ad26.COV2.S vaccination and SARS-CoV-2 variants. Treatment denoted: about 20 received Ad26.COV2.S at low or high dose, single or two shots; roughly five received placebo; per-sample allocation not given. Sample collection was performed on day 63 after the first vaccine or placebo injection. The data were produced by immunoSEQ multiplex PCR, yet TCRdb's version contains in-frame clones alone and is incomplete. This sample has hundreds of thousands of clones, with roughly 87% found just once. The input for sequencing was peripheral blood, taken in a trial of Ad26.COV2.S vaccine versus placebo. These receptors originate from a person between 18 and 60 years old who received the Ad26.COV2.S COVID-19 vaccine or a placebo.

This chain uses TRBV7-9 with TRBJ1-2; TRBD1 might be the D (5 bases). CDR1 is SEHNR and CDR2 is FQNEAQ in the germline V gene (reference sequence). The CDR3 loop spans 13 amino acids. V was trimmed by 5 bases and J by 5 bases, leaving 12 bases between them. The CDR3 is CASSPGGVYGYTF. In DNA form, the CDR3 reads TGTGCCAGCAGCCCCGGAGGGGTTTATGGCTACACCTTC.

The rearrangement uses TRBV12-3 or TRBV12-4 and TRBJ2-1, with 8 bases that match TRBD2. V shed 6 bases, J shed 9 bases, and the junction held 7 bases outside the gene matches. The CDR3 runs to 13 residues. The CDR3 region is CASSPNSGAEQFF. For the CDR3, the DNA is TGTGCCAGCAGCCCCAATAGCGGGGCTGAGCAGTTCTTC.

The chain uses TRBV11-2 and TRBJ1-2; TRBD1 aligns across 7 bases. Germline values: CDR1 SGHAT, CDR2 FQNNGV. Losses at the gene ends were 5 bases for V and 6 bases for J; bases not matched to a gene: 9. This CDR3 is built from 14 residues. This chain's CDR3 is CASSPLYRGHGYTF. The CDR3 region has the DNA TGTGCCAGCAGCCCCCTTTACAGGGGCCATGGCTACACCTTC.

This chain uses TRBV4-2 with TRBJ2-7, with D hard to call. The CDR3 has 13 amino acids. V was clipped by 0 bases and J by 0 bases, with 3 bases between them. Germline loops: CDR1 LGHNA, CDR2 YNFKEQ. CDR3 protein: CASSQENSYEQYF. DNA for the CDR3: TGTGCCAGCAGCCAAGAAAACTCCTACGAGCAGTACTTC.

This clone came up many times. The chain uses TRBV2 and TRBJ1-2; 9 bases fit TRBD1. Germline V gene lookup returns CDR1 SNHLY and CDR2 FYNNEI. The CDR3 is made up of 14 amino acids. Trimming took 7 bases from V and 4 from J; bases not matched to a gene: 7. The CDR3 bases are TGTGCCAGCACGACAGGGGGATTCCTCTATGGCTACACCTTC. This sequence encodes CASTTGGFLYGYTF.

The chain employs TRBV6-2 or TRBV6-3 and TRBJ1-5; no clear D gene. Germline V gene sequence: CDR1 MNHEY, CDR2 SVGEGT. With 6 bases removed from V and 3 bases from J, the gap between germline ends came to 18 bases. This CDR3 region has 16 residues. Written as DNA, the CDR3 is TGTGCCAGCAGCCCTACGGACCGCAGCCACAATCAGCCCCAGCATTTT. The encoded protein is CASSPTDRSHNQPQHF.

The chain links TRBV2 to TRBJ1-4, with 7 bases aligning to TRBD1. This CDR3 comprises 14 residues. Trimming removed 8 bases from V and 5 bases from J; junction bases left unmatched: 8. CDR1 is SNHLY, CDR2 FYNNEI, per germline. CDR3 residues: CASQLQGGNEKLFF. The CDR3 coding sequence is TGTGCCAGCCAACTCCAGGGGGGGAATGAAAAACTGTTTTTT.

The chain employs TRBV30 and TRBJ2-3; a weak D match, TRBD1 (6 bases). Trimming took off 0 bases at V and 2 bases at J, with 12 bases between the two ends. CDR1 and CDR2 from the germline V gene are GTSNPN and SVGIG (reference sequence). The CDR3 sequence is 15 residues long. DNA for the CDR3: TGTGCCTGGAGTGTGGGACATGTAGACACAGATACGCAGTATTTT. This sequence encodes CAWSVGHVDTDTQYF.

The chain couples TRBV7-3 to TRBJ2-1, with TRBD2 identical over 13 bases. The CDR3 sequence is 19 residues long. The V and J ends lost 5 bases and 0 bases, in that order; junction bases with no gene match: 10. The germline V gene encodes CDR1 SGHTA and CDR2 FQGTGA. CDR3 nucleotides: TGTGCCAGCAGCCGGGGACTAGCGGGGCGGGGGAGCTCCTACAATGAGCAGTTCTTC. It is translated as CASSRGLAGRGSSYNEQFF.

The rearrangement uses TRBV6-1 and TRBJ1-1, with D possibly matching TRBD1 (5 bases). Germline V gene sequence: CDR1 MNHNS, CDR2 SASEGT. V lost 3 bases, J lost 3 bases, and 17 bases lay in between. The CDR3 spans 16 residues. The CDR3, as DNA: TGTGCCAGCAGTGAGTTACGTGGGGACGGCGACACTGAAGCTTTCTTT. Encoded protein: CASSELRGDGDTEAFF.

This clone came up once. J is TRBJ2-1 and V is TRBV14, with 7 bases identical to TRBD2. CDR3 size: 17 residues. The V segment lost 0 bases and the J segment 2 bases; nucleotides outside the gene matches: 7. The germline CDR1 and CDR2 sequences are SGHDN and FVKESK. CDR3 protein: CASSQDPASGPYNEQFF. DNA of the CDR3: TGTGCCAGCAGCCAAGATCCGGCTAGCGGACCCTACAATGAGCAGTTCTTC. The full variable domain, its missing parts supplied by reference TRBV14 and TRBJ2-1, is EAGVTQFPSHSVIEKGQTVTLRCDPISGHDNLYWYRRVMGKEIKFLLHFVKESKQDESGMPNNRFLAERTGGTYSTLKVQPAELEDSGVYFCASSQDPASGPYNEQFFGPGTRLTVL.

The genes are TRBV6-6 and TRBJ2-7; D gene uncertain. Germline CDR1 and CDR2: MNHNY and SVGAGI (reference sequence). This CDR3 spans 13 amino acids. V was cut by 0 bases and J by 6 bases, with 9 bases left in between. The CDR3 region has the DNA TGTGCCAGCAGTTACTCGCGACCGGGCGAGCAGTACGTC. It codes for CASSYSRPGEQYV.

This clone was seen once. This sequence joins TRBV6-6 and TRBJ1-2; TRBD1 matches 12 bases. The CDR3 sequence is 14 residues long. After removal of 6 bases from V and 6 bases from J, the junction contained 5 bases not matched to a gene. The germline V gene has CDR1 MNHNY and CDR2 SVGAGI (reference sequence). CDR3 in amino acids: CASRGTGGSNGYTF. In nucleotides, the CDR3 is TGTGCCAGCAGGGGGACAGGGGGCTCGAATGGCTACACCTTC.

The V call is TRBV28, the J call TRBJ2-2; D is possibly TRBD2 (6 bases). Germline assignment: CDR1 MDHEN and CDR2 SYDVKM. V lost 6 bases to trimming and J lost 1 base, with 15 bases between them. The CDR3 is 16 amino acids. CDR3 DNA: TGTGCCAGCAGGACGGGAGACTCCTTGAACACCGGGGAGCTGTTTTTT. Translation gives CASRTGDSLNTGELFF.

This chain connects TRBV19 to TRBJ2-3; 7 bases match TRBD2. Germline V CDR1 and CDR2: LNHDA, SQIVND (reference sequence). The CDR3 is 13 amino acids. Unmatched junction bases numbered 2, after V lost 7 bases and J lost 1 base. The CDR3 sequence is CASTSGGTDTQYF. The CDR3 bases are TGTGCCAGTACCAGCGGGGGCACAGATACGCAGTATTTT.

This chain's CDR3 is CASSPGLGTDTQYF. CDR3 coding DNA: TGTGCCAGCTCACCAGGCCTTGGCACAGATACGCAGTATTTT. V and J are TRBV18 and TRBJ2-3; D unresolved. Trimming shortened V by 2 bases and J by 1 base, and 7 bases separated the two germline ends. The CDR3 is 14 amino acids. Germline V gene lookup returns CDR1 KGHSH and CDR2 LQKENI.

This chain uses TRBV18 with TRBJ1-5; D is unresolved. The CDR3 covers 14 residues. V lost 3 bases, J lost 4 bases, and 10 bases lay in between. Germline lookup yields CDR1 KGHSH and CDR2 LQKENI. CDR3 sequence reads: CASSPSVGNQPQHF. The CDR3 DNA is TGTGCCAGCTCACCCTCGGTTGGGAATCAGCCCCAGCATTTT.

The V gene is TRBV6-6, the J gene TRBJ2-7, with 7 bases that match TRBD1. The CDR3 is 15 residues long. The V segment lost 5 bases and the J segment 3 bases; nucleotides outside the gene matches: 10. From germline, CDR1 is MNHNY and CDR2 SVGAGI (reference sequence). The CDR3 DNA is TGTGCCAGCAGTAGCGCGGACAGGTTTCTCTACGAGCAGTACTTC. This translates into CASSSADRFLYEQYF.

The chain joins TRBV4-1 to TRBJ1-2, with D tentatively TRBD1 (6 bases). Germline values: CDR1 MGHRA, CDR2 YSYEKL. The CDR3 extends over 15 amino acids. V was shortened by 0 bases and J by 4 bases, with 12 bases between the two germline ends. CDR3 sequence reads: CASSQDRTRGYGYTF. CDR3 DNA sequence: TGCGCCAGCAGCCAAGATCGGACCAGGGGCTATGGCTACACCTTC.

The chain recombines TRBV5-6 with TRBJ1-2; no firm D call. Germline V CDR1 and CDR2: SGHDT, YYEEEE. The CDR3 has 13 residues. Deletions cut 4 bases from V and 8 bases from J, with 15 bases between. In DNA form, the CDR3 reads TGTGCCAGCAGCATGGGCCCTTCGTGGGGCTACACCTTC. This gives the protein CASSMGPSWGYTF.

The V gene is TRBV18, the J gene TRBJ2-5; the D gene is possibly TRBD1 (6 bases). The CDR3 loop spans 15 amino acids. Germline V gives CDR1 KGHSH, CDR2 LQKENI. The V end was cut by 2 bases, the J end by 1 base, with 11 bases between. CDR3 amino acids: CASSPRTDTQETQYF. The CDR3 DNA reads TGTGCCAGCTCACCAAGGACAGATACCCAAGAGACCCAGTACTTC.

The chain recombines TRBV7-8 with TRBJ2-7, with a weak D call TRBD1 (5 bases). The CDR3 extends over 15 amino acids. With 1 base removed from V and 2 bases from J, the gap between germline ends came to 12 bases. In germline, CDR1 is SGHVS, CDR2 FQNEAQ. CDR3: CASSLGRRAPYEQYF. Here the CDR3 DNA reads TGTGCCAGCAGCTTAGGGCGCAGGGCCCCCTACGAGCAGTACTTC.

V is TRBV5-4 and J is TRBJ2-7, with TRBD1 as a possible D gene (5 bases). This CDR3 has 15 residues. Germline loops: CDR1 SGHNT, CDR2 YYREEE (reference sequence). V dropped 4 bases and J dropped 5 bases, with 19 bases sitting between them. The CDR3 bases are TGTGCCAGCAGCATCCGGCCATCCGACAGCCACGAGCAGTACGTC. The encoded protein is CASSIRPSDSHEQYV.

V is TRBV4-2 and J is TRBJ2-1; 9 bases agree with TRBD2. With V trimmed by 3 bases and J by 12 bases, 18 bases remained unmatched. There are 17 residues in the CDR3. Looked up from germline, CDR1 is LGHNA and CDR2 is YNFKEQ. DNA of the CDR3: TGTGCCAGCAGCCAGAATCTAGCCCCTAGCGGGATCTCGGGGCAGTTCTTC. Residues: CASSQNLAPSGISGQFF.

V is TRBV5-6 and J is TRBJ1-4, with 8 bases fitting TRBD1. The CDR3 has 14 amino acids. Germline V gives CDR1 SGHDT, CDR2 YYEEEE. The V gene end was trimmed by 4 bases and the J gene end by 8 bases; junction bases not matched to a gene: 7. The CDR3 reads CASSTRGLREKLFF. The CDR3 DNA is TGTGCCAGCAGCACCAGGGGGCTCCGGGAAAAACTGTTTTTT. The whole variable domain, filled in from reference TRBV5-6 and TRBJ1-4, reads DAGVTQSPTHLIKTRGQQVTLRCSPKSGHDTVSWYQQALGQGPQFIFQYYEEEERQRGNFPDRFSGHQFPNYSSELNVNALLLGDSALYLCASSTRGLREKLFFGSGTQLSVL.

The chain recombines TRBV19 with TRBJ1-4; 10 nucleotides match TRBD1. Losses at the gene ends were 7 bases for V and 8 bases for J; bases not matched to a gene: 10. There are 15 residues in the CDR3. CDR1 is LNHDA, CDR2 SQIVND, per germline (reference sequence). The CDR3 coding sequence is TGTGCCAGTAATCACAACCGGGACAGGGGCGAAAAACTGTTTTTT. Its translation is CASNHNRDRGEKLFF.

The CDR3 DNA is TGTGCCAGCAGCTGGGTCAGGGGTGGCTATGGCTACACCTTC. It is translated as CASSWVRGGYGYTF. The rearrangement joins TRBV5-6 to TRBJ1-2; TRBD1 is a possible D gene (6 bases). Trimming shortened V by 3 bases and J by 4 bases, and 13 bases separated the two germline ends. CDR1 is SGHDT and CDR2 is YYEEEE in the germline V gene. The CDR3 is 14 amino acids.

J is TRBJ2-7 and V is TRBV2; D is unclear. The length of the CDR3 is 10 residues. The germline CDR1 and CDR2 sequences are SNHLY and FYNNEI. Trimming took 5 bases from V and 4 from J, leaving 3 bases between them. CDR3 residues: CASSQYEQYF. CDR3 nucleotides: TGTGCCAGCAGTCAGTACGAGCAGTACTTC.

The rearrangement joins TRBV2 to TRBJ2-1; 9 bases map to TRBD2. This CDR3 is built from 17 residues. J was trimmed by 0 bases and V by 6 bases; bases with no gene match: 9. The germline V gene encodes CDR1 SNHLY and CDR2 FYNNEI. In nucleotides, the CDR3 is TGTGCCAGCAGCAACGCGGGGGGGCAGAGCTCCTACAATGAGCAGTTCTTC. Its translation is CASSNAGGQSSYNEQFF.

V and J are TRBV6-2 or TRBV6-3 and TRBJ2-2; weak D call: TRBD2 (5 bases). The CDR3 consists of 18 residues. Trimming left V 2 bases short and J 4 bases short, with 20 bases between. CDR1 and CDR2 from the germline V gene are MNHEY and SVGEGT. The chain's CDR3 is CASSYHPLPGTLTGELFF. For the CDR3, the DNA is TGTGCCAGCAGTTACCACCCCCTTCCGGGAACCCTCACCGGGGAGCTGTTTTTT.